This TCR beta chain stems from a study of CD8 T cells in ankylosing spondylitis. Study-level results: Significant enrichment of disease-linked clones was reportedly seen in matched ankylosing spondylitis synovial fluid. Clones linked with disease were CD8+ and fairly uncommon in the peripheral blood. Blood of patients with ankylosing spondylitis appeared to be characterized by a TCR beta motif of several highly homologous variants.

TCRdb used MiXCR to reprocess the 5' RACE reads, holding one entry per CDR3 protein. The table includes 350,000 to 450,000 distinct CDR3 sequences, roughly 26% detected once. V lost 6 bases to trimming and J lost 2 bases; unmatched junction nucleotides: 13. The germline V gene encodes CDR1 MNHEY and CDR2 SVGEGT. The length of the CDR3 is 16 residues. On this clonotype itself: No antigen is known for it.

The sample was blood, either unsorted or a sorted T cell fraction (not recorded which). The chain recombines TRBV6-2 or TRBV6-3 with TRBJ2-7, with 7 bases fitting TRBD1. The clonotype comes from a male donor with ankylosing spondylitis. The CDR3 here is CASRPKAGTVTYEQYF. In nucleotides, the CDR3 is TGTGCCAGCAGGCCAAAAGCCGGGACAGTCACCTACGAGCAGTACTTC.